This TCR beta chain comes out of a study of T cells in Graves' hyperthyroidism and ophthalmopathy. Study-level results: Model predictions of ophthalmopathy came a median approximately seven months before onset. Most clonotypes expanded in thyroid above 0.001 were likewise present in blood.

In germline, CDR1 is DFQATT, CDR2 SNEGSKA (reference sequence). Trimming at V came to 0 bases and at J to 5 bases, leaving 5 bases not matched to a gene. The CDR3 consists of 15 residues. This clonotype has a handful of counts. The antigen is undetermined. The TCR beta CDR3 regions underwent amplification using RNA transcripts as the source. When the TCR CDR3 underwent first-round RT-PCR, the HTBI primer set was used. TCRdb recomputed calls from the multiplex PCR reads with MiXCR, one row per CDR3 protein. The data hold fewer than 550,000 distinct CDR3 sequences, with around 22% observed a single time.

The receptor was isolated from a woman aged 25 to 39 with Graves' ophthalmopathy. The chain employs TRBV20-1 and TRBJ2-5; the match to TRBD1 covers 11 bases. The sequencing input was blood. The DNA for the CDR3 is TGCAGTGCTAGAGATCTTGGGACAGGGGGTGAGACCCAGTACTTC. Translating it yields CSARDLGTGGETQYF.